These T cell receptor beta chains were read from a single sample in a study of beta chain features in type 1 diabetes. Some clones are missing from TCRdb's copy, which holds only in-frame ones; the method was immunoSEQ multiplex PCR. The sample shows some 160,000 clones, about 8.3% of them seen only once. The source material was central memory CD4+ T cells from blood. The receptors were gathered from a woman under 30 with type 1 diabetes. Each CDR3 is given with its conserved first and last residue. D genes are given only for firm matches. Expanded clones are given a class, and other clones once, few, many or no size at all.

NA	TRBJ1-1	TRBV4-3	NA	CASSPGQGTTEAFF	TGCGCCAGCAGCCCAGGGCAGGGCACGACTGAAGCTTTCTTT
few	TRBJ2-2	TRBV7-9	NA	CASSLGQNTGELFF	TGTGCCAGCAGCCTGGGACAGAACACCGGGGAGCTGTTTTTT
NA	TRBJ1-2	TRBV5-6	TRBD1	CASNYDRGVTGYTF	TGTGCCAGCAACTACGACAGGGGTGTTACTGGCTACACCTTC
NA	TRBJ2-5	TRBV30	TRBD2	CAWSVGTSASLQETQYF	TGTGCCTGGAGTGTAGGGACTAGCGCCTCTCTCCAAGAGACCCAGTACTTC
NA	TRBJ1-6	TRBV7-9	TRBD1	CAAGGQDHNSPLHF	TGTGCAGCGGGGGGACAGGATCATAATTCACCCCTCCACTTT
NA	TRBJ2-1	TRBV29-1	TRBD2	CSGAGTSGRNEQFF	TGCAGCGGCGCCGGGACTAGCGGGAGAAATGAGCAGTTCTTC
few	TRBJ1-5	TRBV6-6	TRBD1	CASSQSTGPQPQHF	TGTGCCAGCAGTCAATCGACAGGGCCCCAGCCCCAGCATTTT
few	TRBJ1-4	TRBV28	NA	CASSPPPRGNEKLFF	TGTGCCAGCAGTCCTCCTCCCCGGGGTAATGAAAAACTGTTTTTT
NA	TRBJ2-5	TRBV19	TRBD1	CASSTQGQGAGETQYF	TGTGCCAGTAGTACACAGGGCCAGGGGGCCGGCGAGACCCAGTACTTC
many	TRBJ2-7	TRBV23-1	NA	CASSQSLYEQYF	TGCGCCAGCAGTCAATCACTCTACGAGCAGTACTTC
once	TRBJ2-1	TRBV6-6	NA	CASRPTGNYEQFF	TGTGCCAGCAGACCCACAGGGAACTATGAGCAGTTCTTC
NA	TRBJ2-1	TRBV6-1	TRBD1	CASRDRGRNEQFF	TGTGCCAGCCGGGACAGGGGAAGGAATGAGCAGTTCTTC
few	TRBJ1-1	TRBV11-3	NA	CASSLSVLGGTEAFF	TGTGCCAGCAGCTTAAGTGTACTAGGGGGCACTGAAGCTTTCTTT
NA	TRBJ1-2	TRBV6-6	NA	CASREGAEGYTF	TGTGCCAGCCGGGAGGGCGCGGAAGGCTACACCTTC
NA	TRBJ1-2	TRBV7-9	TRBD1	CASSNGQGYGYTF	TGTGCCAGCAGTAACGGACAGGGCTATGGCTACACCTTC
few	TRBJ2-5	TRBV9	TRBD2	CASSPTSEETQYF	TGTGCCAGCAGCCCTACTAGCGAAGAGACCCAGTACTTC
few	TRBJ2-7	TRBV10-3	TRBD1	CAISAPGGEQYF	TGTGCCATCAGTGCGCCAGGGGGCGAGCAGTACTTC
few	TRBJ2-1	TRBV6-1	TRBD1	CASSEQAGTGVNEQFF	TGTGCCAGCAGTGAACAAGCCGGGACAGGGGTCAATGAGCAGTTCTTC
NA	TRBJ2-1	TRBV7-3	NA	CASSPSSGGGIFEQFF	TGTGCCAGCAGCCCGTCCTCTGGGGGCGGAATTTTTGAGCAGTTCTTC
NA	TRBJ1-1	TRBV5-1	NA	CASSFLDRPNTEAFF	TGCGCCAGCAGCTTCCTAGACAGGCCGAACACTGAAGCTTTCTTT
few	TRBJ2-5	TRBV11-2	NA	CASTRQDQETQYF	TGTGCCAGCACTCGACAAGACCAAGAGACCCAGTACTTC
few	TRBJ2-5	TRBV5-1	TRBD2	CASSPGTSEETQYF	TGCGCCAGCAGCCCCGGGACTAGCGAGGAGACCCAGTACTTC
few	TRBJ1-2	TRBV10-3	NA	CAISADSGYTF	TGTGCCATCAGTGCCGACAGTGGCTACACCTTC
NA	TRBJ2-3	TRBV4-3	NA	CASSHLAESTDTQYF	TGCGCCAGCAGCCACTTAGCGGAGAGCACAGATACGCAGTATTTT
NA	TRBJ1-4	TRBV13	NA	CASRGKGMGEKLFF	TGTGCCAGCAGGGGCAAGGGGATGGGTGAAAAACTGTTTTTT
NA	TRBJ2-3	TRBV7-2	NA	CASSHAGPPDTQYF	TGTGCCAGCAGCCATGCGGGGCCGCCAGATACGCAGTATTTT
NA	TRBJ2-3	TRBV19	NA	CASSTAEPGHAADTQYF	TGTGCCAGTAGCACCGCCGAACCGGGACACGCGGCAGATACGCAGTATTTT
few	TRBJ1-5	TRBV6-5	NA	CASSPLSSNQPQHF	TGTGCCAGCAGCCCTCTTTCTAGCAATCAGCCCCAGCATTTT
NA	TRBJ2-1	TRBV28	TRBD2	CASSSTASGTSGSSNEQFF	TGTGCCAGCAGTTCCACCGCTTCCGGGACTAGCGGGAGTAGCAATGAGCAGTTCTTC
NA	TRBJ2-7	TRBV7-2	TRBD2	CASSVSGVWEQYF	TGTGCCAGCAGCGTTAGCGGGGTCTGGGAGCAGTACTTC
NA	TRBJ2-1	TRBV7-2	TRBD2	CASSLSRRGGNEQFF	TGTGCCAGCAGCTTATCTCGGCGGGGGGGCAATGAGCAGTTCTTC
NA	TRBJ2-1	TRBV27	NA	CASSSDRTIEQFF	TGTGCCAGCAGTTCGGACAGAACAATTGAGCAGTTCTTC
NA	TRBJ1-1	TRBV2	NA	CASTKGGVGTEAFF	TGTGCCAGCACGAAAGGAGGGGTCGGCACTGAAGCTTTCTTT
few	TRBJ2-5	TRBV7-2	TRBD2	CASSLQREGNRKTQYF	TGTGCCAGCAGCCTTCAGCGGGAGGGCAACCGGAAGACCCAGTACTTC
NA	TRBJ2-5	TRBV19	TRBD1	CASSLRDRGEETQYF	TGTGCCAGTAGTCTTCGGGACAGGGGGGAAGAGACCCAGTACTTC
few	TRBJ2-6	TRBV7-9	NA	CASSSGLANVLTF	TGTGCCAGCAGCTCAGGGTTAGCCAACGTCCTGACTTTC
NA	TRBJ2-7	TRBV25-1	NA	CASSVRRDSYEQYF	TGTGCCAGCAGTGTAAGGAGGGACTCCTACGAGCAGTACTTC
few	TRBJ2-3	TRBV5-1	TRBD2	CASSFLAGTDTQYF	TGCGCCAGCAGCTTTCTAGCGGGCACAGATACGCAGTATTTT
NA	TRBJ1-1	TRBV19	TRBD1	CASSPDRVTEAFF	TGTGCCAGTAGCCCCGACAGGGTCACTGAAGCTTTCTTT
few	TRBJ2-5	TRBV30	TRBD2	CAWSVAGVETQYF	TGTGCCTGGAGTGTGGCGGGAGTTGAGACCCAGTACTTC
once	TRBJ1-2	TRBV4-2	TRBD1	CASSFGTAPTRYTF	TGTGCCAGCAGCTTTGGGACAGCCCCTACTCGATACACCTTC
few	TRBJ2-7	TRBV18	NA	CASAQRNYEQYF	TGTGCCAGCGCACAGAGGAATTACGAGCAGTACTTC
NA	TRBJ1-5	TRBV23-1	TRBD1	CASSQSDRDQPQHF	TGCGCCAGCAGTCAATCGGACAGGGATCAGCCCCAGCATTTT
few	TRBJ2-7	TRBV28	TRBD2	CASSSTGLAGGYEQYF	TGTGCCAGCAGTTCCACGGGACTAGCGGGAGGGTACGAGCAGTACTTC
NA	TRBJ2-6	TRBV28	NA	CASSSRRGVGSGANVLTF	TGTGCCAGCAGTTCCCGCAGGGGCGTCGGCTCTGGGGCCAACGTCCTGACTTTC
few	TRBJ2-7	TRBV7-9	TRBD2	CASSLGSGGPGGEQYF	TGTGCCAGCAGTTTGGGGAGCGGGGGCCCCGGTGGCGAGCAGTACTTC
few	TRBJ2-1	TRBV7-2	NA	CASSPGLNARGEQFF	TGTGCCAGCAGCCCGGGACTTAACGCCCGGGGAGAGCAGTTCTTC
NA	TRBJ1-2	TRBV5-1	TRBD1	CASSVTGTGGDGYTF	TGCGCCAGCAGCGTTACCGGGACAGGGGGCGATGGCTACACCTTC
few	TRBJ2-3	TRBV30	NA	CAWEEGRTDTQYF	TGTGCCTGGGAGGAGGGGCGCACAGATACGCAGTATTTT
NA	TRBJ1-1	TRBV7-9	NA	CASSRGQLNTEAFF	TGTGCCAGCAGTAGAGGACAGCTGAACACTGAAGCTTTCTTT
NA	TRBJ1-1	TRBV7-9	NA	CASSLEHSGTEAFF	TGTGCCAGCAGCTTAGAGCACAGCGGCACTGAAGCTTTCTTT
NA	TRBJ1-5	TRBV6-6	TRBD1	CASSTQGAYNQPQHF	TGTGCCAGCAGTACCCAGGGGGCTTACAATCAGCCCCAGCATTTT
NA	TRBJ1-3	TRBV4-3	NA	CASREVSSSGNTIYF	TGCGCCAGCAGGGAGGTTTCGAGCTCTGGAAACACCATATATTTT
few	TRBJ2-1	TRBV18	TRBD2	CASSPPGGRDEQFF	TGTGCCAGCTCACCCCCGGGAGGAAGAGATGAGCAGTTCTTC